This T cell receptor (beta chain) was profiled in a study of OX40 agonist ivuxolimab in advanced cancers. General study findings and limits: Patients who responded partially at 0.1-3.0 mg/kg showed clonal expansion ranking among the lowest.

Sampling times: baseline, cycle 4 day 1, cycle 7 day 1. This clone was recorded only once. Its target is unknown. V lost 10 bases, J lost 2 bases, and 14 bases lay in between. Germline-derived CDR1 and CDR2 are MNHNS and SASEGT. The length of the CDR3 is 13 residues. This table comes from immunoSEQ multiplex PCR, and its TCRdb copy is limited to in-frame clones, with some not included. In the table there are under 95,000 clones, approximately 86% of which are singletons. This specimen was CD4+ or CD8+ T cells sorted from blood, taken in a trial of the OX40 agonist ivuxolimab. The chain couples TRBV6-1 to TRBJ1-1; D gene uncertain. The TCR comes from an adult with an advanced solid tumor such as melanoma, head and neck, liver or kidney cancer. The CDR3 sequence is CATRSRPNTEAFF. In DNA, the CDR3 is TGTGCCACCAGGAGTCGCCCCAACACTGAAGCTTTCTTT.